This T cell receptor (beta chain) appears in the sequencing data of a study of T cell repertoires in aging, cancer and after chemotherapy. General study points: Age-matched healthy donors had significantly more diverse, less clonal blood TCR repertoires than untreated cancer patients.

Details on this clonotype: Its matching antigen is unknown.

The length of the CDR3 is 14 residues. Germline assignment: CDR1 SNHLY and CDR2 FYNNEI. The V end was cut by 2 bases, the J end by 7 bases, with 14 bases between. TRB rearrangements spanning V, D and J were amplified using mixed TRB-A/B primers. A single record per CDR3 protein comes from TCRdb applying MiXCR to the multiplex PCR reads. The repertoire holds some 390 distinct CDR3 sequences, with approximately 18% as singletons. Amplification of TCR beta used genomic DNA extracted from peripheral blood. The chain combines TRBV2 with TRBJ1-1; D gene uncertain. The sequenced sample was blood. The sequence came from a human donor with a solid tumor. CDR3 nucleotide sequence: TGTGCCAGCAGTGAACAAGGGAGAACCAGTGAAGCTTTCTTT. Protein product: CASSEQGRTSEAFF.